This T cell receptor (beta chain) was obtained from a study of blood T cell repertoires in COVID-19. Overall study context: Collection of acute and convalescent COVID-19 samples took place in the United States, Italy and Spain.

The count of this clone is one. Individuals drawn from 24 US areas were roughly 18 to 95 years old. Participants had their cohort set by participant-reported clinical history. Donors in Cohort 3 counted as recovered after two negative PCRs, clearance, or symptom resolution. Profiling relied on immunoSEQ multiplex PCR, and the TCRdb table lists in-frame clones only, not all of them. The top ten hold about 3% of the sample, which has hundreds of thousands of clones, 88% seen once. The sequence came from a woman aged 45-60 years who had recovered from COVID-19. The sample taken for sequencing was PBMCs or T cells enriched from blood (not recorded which).

DNA of the CDR3: TGTGCCAGCTCACCAAGCTCAGGGGTAGCTTATGGCTACACCTTC. Translation: CASSPSSGVAYGYTF. This chain links TRBV18 with TRBJ1-2; the D gene is possibly TRBD1 (6 bases). Germline V gives CDR1 KGHSH, CDR2 LQKENI. The CDR3 loop spans 15 amino acids. Trimming removed 2 bases from V and 5 bases from J, with 15 bases in between.